A single T cell receptor beta chain is shown here with its context. V was trimmed by 4 bases and J by 0 bases, leaving 13 bases between them. The CDR3 is 15 amino acids. The germline CDR1 and CDR2 sequences are SGHDT and YYEEEE. Per the original data handling: By means of reference gene primer amplification, nucleated cell counts were estimated. The repertoire was sequenced with immunoSEQ multiplex PCR; TCRdb's copy has only in-frame clones and lacks some. V and J calls and clone size are as listed in that table; D and trimming were resolved from the DNA. The repertoire holds roughly 170,000 clones, with roughly four fifths as singletons. This specimen belongs to a study of blood T cell repertoires in COVID-19. Study in general: The United States, Italy and Spain provided the acute and convalescent COVID-19 samples. In each case, the material was cDNA or gDNA derived from T cells, B-cell-depleted T cells, or PBMCs.

The chain uses TRBV5-6 and TRBJ1-2; the D gene is possibly TRBD1 (5 bases). The source of this sequence is a human donor in a cohort sampled during active COVID-19. Material for sequencing was peripheral blood. The CDR3 is CASSRTRITNYGYTF. The DNA for the CDR3 is TGTGCCAGCAGCAGGACAAGGATAACTAACTATGGCTACACCTTC.